This T cell receptor (beta chain) was profiled in a study of shared clonotypes between healthy human individuals. In the case of this clone: Its matching antigen is unknown.

From CD4+ cells came CD45RA+ naive and CD45RA-negative memory subsets. General study findings and limits: Naive subsets, compared against memory subsets, generally had larger estimated richness values. Sharing across several donors was seen in 4% to 5% of naive CD4 clonotypes.

The assay ran at deep level. Method: immunoSEQ multiplex PCR; TCRdb's copy keeps in-frame clones and lacks some. This sample has 2 million to 2.5 million clones, with approximately 94% found just once. The sample consisted of naive CD4+ T cells sorted from blood. As to subset: CD45RA+ positively selected. The sequence came from a man aged 18 to 30 in good health.

This chain's CDR3 is CASGNREIQETQYF. CDR3 nucleotides: TGTGCCAGCGGAAACAGAGAGATCCAAGAGACCCAGTACTTC. This chain joins TRBV6-7 and TRBJ2-5, with D unclear. TRBV6-7 is treated as an ORF (open reading frame) with a function not yet certain. V was cut by 8 bases and J by 1 base, with 14 bases left in between. This CDR3 region has 14 residues.